Listed below are T cell receptor beta chains from one sample, sequenced in a study of cytomegalovirus exposure and HLA in healthy donors. Here immunoSEQ multiplex PCR was the method, and the copy in TCRdb shows in-frame clones only, minus some. The sample gives roughly 260,000 clones, around nine tenths of which show up once; less than 3% is in the top ten. Sequencing was performed on PBMCs. All receptors derive from a man younger than 35 in good health and CMV-seronegative. CDR3s leave out the opening cysteine and the closing phenylalanine or tryptophan. Fields, in order: V gene, J gene, CDR3 length, CDR3 protein.

TRBV7-2	TRBJ1-4	13	ASSLEGRGNEKLF
TRBV4-3	TRBJ1-6	13	ASSRGQSKDSPLH
TRBV27	TRBJ2-7	12	ASSRDRVDNEQY
TRBV7-2	TRBJ2-7	10	ASSSTGSLQY
TRBV4-3	TRBJ2-3	12	ASSQEASTDTQY
TRBV2	TRBJ1-5	12	ASSADRGNQPQH
TRBV15	TRBJ2-1	10	ATSKAYNEQF
TRBV30	TRBJ2-7	11	AWSLAGAREQY
TRBV29-1	TRBJ2-7	10	SVRQGGVEQY
TRBV4-1	TRBJ1-2	15	ASSQVGQGYKDYGYT
TRBV19	TRBJ1-6	11	ASKGQGNSPLH
TRBV19	TRBJ2-7	12	ASSRDPGGARQY
TRBV2	TRBJ1-3	10	ASGVGSNTIY
TRBV27	TRBJ1-4	12	ASSLGGVGSKLF
TRBV11-2	TRBJ2-2	14	ATRGSGTSRTGELF
TRBV6-5	TRBJ1-5	12	ASSKQGRDQPQH
TRBV9	TRBJ2-3	14	ASSVLSGGEPDTQY
TRBV27	TRBJ2-1	12	ASSIGSTYNEQF
TRBV5-1	TRBJ1-4	13	ASSSQGLENEKLF
TRBV4-2	TRBJ2-1	13	ASTQGAGQYNEQF
TRBV9	TRBJ2-1	11	ASSPRVNNEQF
TRBV6-1	TRBJ1-6	9	ASSEAGPLH
TRBV4-1	TRBJ1-6	14	ASRAARTYYNSPLH
TRBV4-3	TRBJ1-1	11	ASSQVRTEEAF
TRBV18	TRBJ2-7	11	ASSRGTDYEQY
TRBV19	TRBJ2-7	11	ACRDRAGHEQY
TRBV2	TRBJ1-6	13	ASGSGQGGGSPLH
TRBV7-9	TRBJ2-7	12	ASSPWTGEGEQY
TRBV9	TRBJ1-6	13	ASSVRDTKNSPLH
TRBV30	TRBJ2-7	12	AWSRQPENYEQY
TRBV9	TRBJ1-5	11	ASSSAGNQPQH
TRBV28	TRBJ2-1	13	ASSGLAGSYNEQF
TRBV28	TRBJ1-1	12	ASSFARVNTEAF
TRBV6-1	TRBJ1-5	15	ASSARQGSSGNQPQH
TRBV6-5	TRBJ1-3	14	ASSYQGVSSGNTIY
TRBV11-2	TRBJ1-1	17	ASSPLWGVPIPLNTEAF